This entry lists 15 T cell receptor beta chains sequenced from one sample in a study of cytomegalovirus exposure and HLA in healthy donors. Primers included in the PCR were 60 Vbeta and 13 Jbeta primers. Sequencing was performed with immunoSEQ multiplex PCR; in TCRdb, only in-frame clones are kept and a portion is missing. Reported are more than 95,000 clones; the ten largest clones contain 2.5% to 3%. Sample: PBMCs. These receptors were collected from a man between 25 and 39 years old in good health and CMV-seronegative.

The CDR3 DNA reads as TGTGCCAGCTCACCGACAGGGGAAGGCCTCGACTATGGCTACACCTTC. Translating gives CASSPTGEGLDYGYTF. The chain links TRBV18 to TRBJ1-2; 8 nucleotides align to TRBD1. This CDR3 comprises 16 residues. The J segment lost 3 bases and the V segment lost 3 bases, leaving 9 bases of the junction unmatched. Germline lookup yields CDR1 KGHSH and CDR2 LQKENI.

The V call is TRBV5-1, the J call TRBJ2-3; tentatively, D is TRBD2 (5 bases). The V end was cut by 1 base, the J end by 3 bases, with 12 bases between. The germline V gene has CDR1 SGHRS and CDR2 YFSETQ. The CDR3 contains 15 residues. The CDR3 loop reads CASSLTSGVTDTQYF. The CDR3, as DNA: TGCGCCAGCAGCTTGACCAGCGGTGTAACAGATACGCAGTATTTT.

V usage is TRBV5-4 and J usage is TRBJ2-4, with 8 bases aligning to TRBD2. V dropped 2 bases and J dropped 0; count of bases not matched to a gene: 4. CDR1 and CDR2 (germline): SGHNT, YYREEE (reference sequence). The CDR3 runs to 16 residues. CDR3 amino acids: CASSFSGTLAKNIQYF. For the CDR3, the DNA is TGTGCCAGCAGCTTTAGCGGGACCCTAGCCAAAAACATTCAGTACTTC.

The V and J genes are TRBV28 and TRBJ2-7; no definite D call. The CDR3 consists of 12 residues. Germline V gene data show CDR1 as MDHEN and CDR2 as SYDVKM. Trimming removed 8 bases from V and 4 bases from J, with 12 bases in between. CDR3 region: CASLKPGYEQYF. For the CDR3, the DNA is TGTGCCAGCCTGAAGCCGGGTTACGAGCAGTACTTC.

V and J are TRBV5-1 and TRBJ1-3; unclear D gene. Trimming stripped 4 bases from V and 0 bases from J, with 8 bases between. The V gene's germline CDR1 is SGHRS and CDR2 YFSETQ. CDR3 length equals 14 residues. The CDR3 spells CASSASGSGNTIYF. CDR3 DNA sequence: TGCGCCAGCAGCGCTTCAGGCTCTGGAAACACCATATATTTT.

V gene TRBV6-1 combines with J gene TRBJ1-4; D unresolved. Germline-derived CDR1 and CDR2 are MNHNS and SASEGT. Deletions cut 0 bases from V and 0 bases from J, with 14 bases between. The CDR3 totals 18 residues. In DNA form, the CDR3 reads TGTGCCAGCAGTGAAGCGACTAAGGGATTTGCAACTAATGAAAAACTGTTTTTT. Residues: CASSEATKGFATNEKLFF.

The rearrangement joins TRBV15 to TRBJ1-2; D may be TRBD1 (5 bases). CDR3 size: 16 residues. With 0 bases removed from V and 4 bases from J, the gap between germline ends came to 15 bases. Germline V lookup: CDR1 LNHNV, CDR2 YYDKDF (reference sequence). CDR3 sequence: CATSRDVTREGYGYTF. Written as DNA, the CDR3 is TGTGCCACCAGCAGAGATGTAACCAGGGAAGGCTATGGCTACACCTTC.

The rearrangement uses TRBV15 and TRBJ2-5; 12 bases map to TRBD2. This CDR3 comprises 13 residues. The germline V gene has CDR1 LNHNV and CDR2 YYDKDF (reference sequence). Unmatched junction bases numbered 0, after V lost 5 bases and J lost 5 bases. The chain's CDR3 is CATSLAGGETQYF. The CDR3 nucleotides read TGTGCCACCAGCCTAGCGGGGGGGGAGACCCAGTACTTC. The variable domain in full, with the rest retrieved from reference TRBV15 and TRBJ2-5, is DAMVIQNPRYQVTQFGKPVTLSCSQTLNHNVMYWYQQKSSQAPKLLFHYYDKDFNNEADTPDNFQSRRPNTSFCFLDIRSPGLGDTAMYLCATSLAGGETQYFGPGTRLLVL.

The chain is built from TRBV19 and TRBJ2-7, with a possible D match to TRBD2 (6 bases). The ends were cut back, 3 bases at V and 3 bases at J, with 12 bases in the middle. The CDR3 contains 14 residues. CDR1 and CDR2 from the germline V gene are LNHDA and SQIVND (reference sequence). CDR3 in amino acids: CASSIYGSSYEQYF. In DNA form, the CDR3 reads TGTGCCAGTAGTATTTACGGGAGTAGCTACGAGCAGTACTTC.

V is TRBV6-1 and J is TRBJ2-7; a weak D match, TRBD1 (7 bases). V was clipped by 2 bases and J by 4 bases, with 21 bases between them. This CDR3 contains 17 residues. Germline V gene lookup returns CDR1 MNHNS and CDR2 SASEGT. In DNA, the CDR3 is TGTGCCAGCAGTGAACATATGGAGGGGGCATTGAAGTACGAGCAGTACTTC. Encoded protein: CASSEHMEGALKYEQYF.

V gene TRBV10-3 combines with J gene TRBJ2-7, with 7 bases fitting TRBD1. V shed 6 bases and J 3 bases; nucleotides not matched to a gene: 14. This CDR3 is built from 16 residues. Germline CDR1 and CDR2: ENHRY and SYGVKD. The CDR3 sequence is CAISGTLRDRVYEQYF. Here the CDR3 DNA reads TGTGCCATCAGCGGTACTTTGAGGGACAGAGTCTACGAGCAGTACTTC.

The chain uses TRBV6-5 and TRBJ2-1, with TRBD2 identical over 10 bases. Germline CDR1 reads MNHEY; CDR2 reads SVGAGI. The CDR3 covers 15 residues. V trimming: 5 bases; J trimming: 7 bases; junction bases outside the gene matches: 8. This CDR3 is CASSTLAGVYNEQFF. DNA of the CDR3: TGTGCCAGCAGTACCCTAGCGGGAGTTTATAATGAGCAGTTCTTC.

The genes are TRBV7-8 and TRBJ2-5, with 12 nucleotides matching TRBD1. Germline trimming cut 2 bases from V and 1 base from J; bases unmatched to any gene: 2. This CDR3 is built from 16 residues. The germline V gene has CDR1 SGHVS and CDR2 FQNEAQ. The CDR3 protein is CASSLRDRGPQETQYF. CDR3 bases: TGTGCCAGCAGCTTAAGGGACAGGGGGCCCCAAGAGACCCAGTACTTC.

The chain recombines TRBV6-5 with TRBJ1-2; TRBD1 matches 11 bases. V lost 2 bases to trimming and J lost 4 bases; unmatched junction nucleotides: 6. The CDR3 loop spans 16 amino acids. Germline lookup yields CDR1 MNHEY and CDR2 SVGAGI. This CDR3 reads CASSYLRTGGGYGYTF. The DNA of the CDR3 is TGTGCCAGCAGTTACCTCCGGACAGGGGGCGGCTATGGCTACACCTTC.

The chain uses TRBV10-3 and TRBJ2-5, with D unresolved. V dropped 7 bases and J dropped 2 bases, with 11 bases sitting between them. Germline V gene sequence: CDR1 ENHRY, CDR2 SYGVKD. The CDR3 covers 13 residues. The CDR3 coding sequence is TGTGCCATCATGGCCGCTCCGCAAGAGACCCAGTACTTC. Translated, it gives CAIMAAPQETQYF.